This TCR beta chain was captured by sequencing in a study of T cell changes during pregnancy in multiple sclerosis. The data were produced by immunoSEQ multiplex PCR, yet TCRdb's version contains in-frame clones alone and is incomplete. The sample lists around 100,000 clones; 92% were seen once. Per germline, CDR1 KGHSH and CDR2 LQKENI. This CDR3 contains 15 residues. V lost 3 bases, J lost 0 bases, and 8 bases lay in between. This sequence joins TRBV18 and TRBJ2-2; a possible D gene is TRBD1 (6 bases). The sample consisted of peripheral blood, taken after pregnancy. The TCR was taken from a female donor with multiple sclerosis, enrolled in a pregnancy study. The CDR3 protein is CASSPGQTNTGELFF. DNA of the CDR3: TGTGCCAGCTCACCCGGACAGACGAACACCGGGGAGCTGTTTTTT.